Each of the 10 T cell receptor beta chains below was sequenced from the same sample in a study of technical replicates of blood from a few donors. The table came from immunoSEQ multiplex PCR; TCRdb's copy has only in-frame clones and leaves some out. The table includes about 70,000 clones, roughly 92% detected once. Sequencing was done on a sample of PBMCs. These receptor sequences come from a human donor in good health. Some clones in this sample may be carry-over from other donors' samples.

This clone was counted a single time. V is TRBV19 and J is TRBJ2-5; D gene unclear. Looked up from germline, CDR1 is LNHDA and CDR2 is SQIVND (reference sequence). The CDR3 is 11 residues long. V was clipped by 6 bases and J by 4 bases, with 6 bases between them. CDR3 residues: CASRSGETQYF. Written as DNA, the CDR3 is TGTGCCAGTAGATCGGGAGAGACCCAGTACTTC.

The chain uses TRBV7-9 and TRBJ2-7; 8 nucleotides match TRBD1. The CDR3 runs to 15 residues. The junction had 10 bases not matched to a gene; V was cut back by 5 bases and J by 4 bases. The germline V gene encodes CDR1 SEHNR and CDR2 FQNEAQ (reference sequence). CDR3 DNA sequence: TGTGCCAGCAGCCTACACCGGGACAGGCTTTACGAGCAGTACTTC. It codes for CASSLHRDRLYEQYF.

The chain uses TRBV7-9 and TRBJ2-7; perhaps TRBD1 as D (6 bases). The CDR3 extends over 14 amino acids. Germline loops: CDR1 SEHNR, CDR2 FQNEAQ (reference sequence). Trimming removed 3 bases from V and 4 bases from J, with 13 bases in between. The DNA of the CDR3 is TGTGCCAGCAGCTTCACCGGGCAGGGGTACGAGCAGTACTTC. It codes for CASSFTGQGYEQYF.

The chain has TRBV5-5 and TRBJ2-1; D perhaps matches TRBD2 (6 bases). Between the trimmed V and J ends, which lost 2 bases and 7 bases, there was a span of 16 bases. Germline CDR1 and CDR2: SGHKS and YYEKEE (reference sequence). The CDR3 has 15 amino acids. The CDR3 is CASSLGGGVRNEQFF. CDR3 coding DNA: TGTGCCAGCAGCTTAGGCGGCGGGGTTCGGAATGAGCAGTTCTTC.

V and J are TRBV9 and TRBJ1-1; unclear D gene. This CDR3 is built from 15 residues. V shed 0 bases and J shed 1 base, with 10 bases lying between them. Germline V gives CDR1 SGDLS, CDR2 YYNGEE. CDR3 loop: CASSVGPGGNTEAFF. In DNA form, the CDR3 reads TGTGCCAGCAGCGTAGGTCCGGGAGGGAACACTGAAGCTTTCTTT.

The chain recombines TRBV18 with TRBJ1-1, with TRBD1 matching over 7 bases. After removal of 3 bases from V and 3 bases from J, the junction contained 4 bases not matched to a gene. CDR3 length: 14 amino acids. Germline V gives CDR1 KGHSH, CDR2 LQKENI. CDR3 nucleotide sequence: TGTGCCAGCTCACCTGACAGGGTTTACACTGAAGCTTTCTTT. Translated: CASSPDRVYTEAFF.

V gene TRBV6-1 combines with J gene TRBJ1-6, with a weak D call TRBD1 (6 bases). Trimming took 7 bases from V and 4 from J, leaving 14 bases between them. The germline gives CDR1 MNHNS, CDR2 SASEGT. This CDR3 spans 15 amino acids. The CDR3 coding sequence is TGTGCCAGCACCTTAGGACAGACTTATAATTCACCCCTCCACTTT. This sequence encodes CASTLGQTYNSPLHF.

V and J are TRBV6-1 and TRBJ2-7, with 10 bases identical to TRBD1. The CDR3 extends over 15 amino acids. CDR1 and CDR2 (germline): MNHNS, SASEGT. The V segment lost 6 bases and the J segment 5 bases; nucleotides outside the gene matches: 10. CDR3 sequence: CASREMDRGRNEQYF. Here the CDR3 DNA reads TGTGCCAGCAGGGAGATGGACAGGGGGAGGAACGAGCAGTACTTC.

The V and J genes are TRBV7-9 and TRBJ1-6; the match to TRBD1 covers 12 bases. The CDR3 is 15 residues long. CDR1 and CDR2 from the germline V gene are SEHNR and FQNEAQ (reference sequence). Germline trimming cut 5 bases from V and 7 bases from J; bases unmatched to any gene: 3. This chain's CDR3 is CASSPGQGANSPLHF. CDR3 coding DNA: TGTGCCAGCAGCCCGGGACAGGGGGCGAATTCACCCCTCCACTTT.

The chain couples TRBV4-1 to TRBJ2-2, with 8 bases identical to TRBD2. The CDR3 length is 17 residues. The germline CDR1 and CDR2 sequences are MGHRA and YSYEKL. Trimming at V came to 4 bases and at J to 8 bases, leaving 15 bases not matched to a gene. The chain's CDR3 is CASSPPPGTRGSGELFF. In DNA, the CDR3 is TGCGCCAGCAGCCCGCCCCCCGGGACTAGGGGGTCTGGGGAGCTGTTTTTT.